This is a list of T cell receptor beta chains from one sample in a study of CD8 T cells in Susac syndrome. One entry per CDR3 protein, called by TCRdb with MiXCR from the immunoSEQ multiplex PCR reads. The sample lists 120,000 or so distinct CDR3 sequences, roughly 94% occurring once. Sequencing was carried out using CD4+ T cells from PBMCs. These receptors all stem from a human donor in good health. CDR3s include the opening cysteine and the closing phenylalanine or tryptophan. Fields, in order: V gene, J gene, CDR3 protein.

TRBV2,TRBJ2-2,CASRLAVTNTGELFF
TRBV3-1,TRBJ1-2,CASSQVTGTAVGYTF
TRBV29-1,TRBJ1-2,CSVADGQGDGYTF
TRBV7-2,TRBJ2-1,CASSLAGTGANEQFF
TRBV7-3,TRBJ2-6,CASSPLVGAANVLTF
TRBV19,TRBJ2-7,CASSFRGGLHEQYF
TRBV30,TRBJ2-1,CAWKLAGGPSEQFF
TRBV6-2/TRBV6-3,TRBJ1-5,CASSPITGDQPQHF
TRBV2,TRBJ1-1,CASGQGLAFF
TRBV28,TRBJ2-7,CASRGDATLYEQYF
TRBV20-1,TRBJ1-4,CSAGQPTNEKLFF
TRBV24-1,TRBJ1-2,CATSDQDRNYGYTF
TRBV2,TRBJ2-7,CASSEDRSWSEQYF
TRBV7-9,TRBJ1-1,CASSLGRDGHSNTEAFF
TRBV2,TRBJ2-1,CASSETSGRYNEQFF
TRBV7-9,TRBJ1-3,CASSWDRSGNTIYF
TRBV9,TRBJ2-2,CASSVGSQRGSSNTGELFF
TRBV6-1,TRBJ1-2,CASSEFGGQGAYGYTF
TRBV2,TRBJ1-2,CASSVGRTIYGYTF
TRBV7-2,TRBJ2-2,CASSLSGALVTGELFF
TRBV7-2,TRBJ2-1,CASRDVAGGPNEQFF
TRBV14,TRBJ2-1,CASSQDRGGRGYNEQFF
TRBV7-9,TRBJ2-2,CASTRGQGVLNTGELFF
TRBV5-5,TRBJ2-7,CASSPGTADSYEQYF
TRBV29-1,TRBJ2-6,CSAQSSGANVLTF
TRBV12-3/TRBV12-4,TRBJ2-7,CASSLVHYEQYF
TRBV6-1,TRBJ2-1,CASPGLGRSTNEQFF
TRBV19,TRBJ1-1,CASMGQGNTEAFF
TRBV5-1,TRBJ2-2,CASSFSDPNTGELFF
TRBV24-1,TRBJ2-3,CATSDFGQDHTDTQYF
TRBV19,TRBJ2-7,CASSIGRGTAKASYDQYF
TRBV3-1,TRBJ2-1,CASSRSRAGEQFF
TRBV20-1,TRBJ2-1,CSANGQRAGPNEQFF
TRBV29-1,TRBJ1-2,CSVDGSNYGYTF
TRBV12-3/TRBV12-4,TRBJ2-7,CASSPGVLSYEQYF
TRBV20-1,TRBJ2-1,CSARKPRLAGRRSYNEQFF
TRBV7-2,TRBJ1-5,CASSLAWSQPQHF